This T cell receptor beta chain is from a study of shared clonotypes between healthy human individuals. Across the study: Sampling drew on donors who were a couple of women and a few men aged 18 to 49.

Every subset's genomic DNA went evenly onto several immunoSEQ plates. The data were produced by immunoSEQ multiplex PCR, yet TCRdb's version contains in-frame clones alone and is incomplete. The sample includes around 620,000 clones, approximately 96% of them seen just once. CD45RO-negative, CCR7-selected cells formed the naive CD8 fraction, which excluded terminally differentiated effector memory CD45RA+ cells. Trimming at V came to 0 bases and at J to 1 base, leaving 9 bases not matched to a gene. The CDR3 is made up of 18 amino acids. CDR1 and CDR2 (germline): SGDLS, YYNGEE. The sequenced sample was naive CD8+ T cells sorted from blood. This clonotype was sampled from a woman in her 30s in good health. This sequence joins TRBV9 and TRBJ1-1, with TRBD1 matching 10 bases. CDR3: CASSVGKGTGAGNTEAFF. CDR3 nucleotides: TGTGCCAGCAGCGTAGGGAAAGGGACAGGGGCGGGGAACACTGAAGCTTTCTTT. The variable domain in full, completed from reference TRBV9 and TRBJ1-1, reads DSGVTQTPKHLITATGQRVTLRCSPRSGDLSVYWYQQSLDQGLQFLIQYYNGEERAKGNILERFSAQQFPDLHSELNLSSLELGDSALYFCASSVGKGTGAGNTEAFFGQGTRLTVV.